This TCR beta chain is from a study of identical twins. Whole-study results and caveats: Twins shared out-of-frame alpha sequences with excess low generation probability. Findings came from cross-sectional statistics, without long-term follow-up of donors.

The V segment lost 6 bases and the J segment 9 bases; nucleotides outside the gene matches: 14. The CDR3 is 15 residues long. Germline V gives CDR1 SNHLY, CDR2 FYNNEI. About this clonotype itself: Antigen specificity is unknown.

A template switching step contributed a universal primer site, while unique molecular identifiers were present in the cDNA. TCRdb recomputed calls from the 5' RACE reads with MiXCR, one row per CDR3 protein. Counted here are 350,000 to 600,000 distinct CDR3 sequences, 13% to 15% occurring once; the ten biggest clones make up roughly 0.56%. These data are also associated with another study on yellow fever vaccine responses in identical twins.

The rearrangement uses TRBV2 and TRBJ2-1; 7 nucleotides line up with TRBD2. This sequence originates from a woman younger than 30 in good health. The sequenced sample was CD4+ T cells sorted from blood. CDR3 sequence: CASRAGVQGAGEQFF. The CDR3 coding sequence is TGTGCCAGCAGGGCGGGGGTACAAGGGGCGGGTGAGCAGTTCTTC.